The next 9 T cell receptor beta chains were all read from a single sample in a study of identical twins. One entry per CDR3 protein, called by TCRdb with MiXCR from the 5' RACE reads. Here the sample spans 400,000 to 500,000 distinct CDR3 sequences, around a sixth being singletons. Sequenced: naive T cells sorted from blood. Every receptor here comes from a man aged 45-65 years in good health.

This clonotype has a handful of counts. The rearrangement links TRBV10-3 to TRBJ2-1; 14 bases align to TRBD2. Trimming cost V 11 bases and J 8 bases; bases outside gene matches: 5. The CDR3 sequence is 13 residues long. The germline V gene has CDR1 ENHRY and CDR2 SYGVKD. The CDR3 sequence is CAVTSGGDYEQFF. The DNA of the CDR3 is TGTGCCGTGACTAGCGGGGGGGACTATGAGCAGTTCTTC.

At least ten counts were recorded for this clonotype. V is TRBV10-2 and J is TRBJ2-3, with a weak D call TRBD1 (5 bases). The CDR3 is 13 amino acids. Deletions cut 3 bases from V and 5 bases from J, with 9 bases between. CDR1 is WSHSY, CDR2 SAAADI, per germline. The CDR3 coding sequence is TGCGCCAGCAGTGACATAGGGGTAGATACGCAGTATTTT. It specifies CASSDIGVDTQYF.

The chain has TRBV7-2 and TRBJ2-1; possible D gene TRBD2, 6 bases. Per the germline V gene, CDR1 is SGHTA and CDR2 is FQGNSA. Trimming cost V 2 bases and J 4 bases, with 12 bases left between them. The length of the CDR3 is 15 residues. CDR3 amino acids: CASSLNRGIYNEQFF. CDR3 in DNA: TGTGCCAGCAGCTTAAACCGGGGGATTTACAATGAGCAGTTCTTC. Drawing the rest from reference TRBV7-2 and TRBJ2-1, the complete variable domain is GAGVSQSPSNKVTEKGKDVELRCDPISGHTALYWYRQSLGQGLEFLIYFQGNSAPDKSGLPSDRFSAERTGGSVSTLTIQRTQQEDSAVYLCASSLNRGIYNEQFFGPGTRLTVL.

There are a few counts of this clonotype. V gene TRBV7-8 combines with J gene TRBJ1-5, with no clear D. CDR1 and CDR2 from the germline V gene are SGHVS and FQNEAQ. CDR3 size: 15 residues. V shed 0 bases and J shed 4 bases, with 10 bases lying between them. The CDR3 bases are TGTGCCAGCAGCTTAGCGTCGGCTAGGAATCAGCCCCAGCATTTT. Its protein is CASSLASARNQPQHF.

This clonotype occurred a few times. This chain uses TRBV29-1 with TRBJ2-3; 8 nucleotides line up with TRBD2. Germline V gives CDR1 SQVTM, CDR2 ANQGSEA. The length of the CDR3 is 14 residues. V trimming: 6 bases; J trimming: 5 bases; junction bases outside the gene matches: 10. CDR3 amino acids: CSVRPGLVGDTQYF. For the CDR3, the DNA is TGCAGCGTCAGGCCGGGACTAGTGGGAGATACGCAGTATTTT.

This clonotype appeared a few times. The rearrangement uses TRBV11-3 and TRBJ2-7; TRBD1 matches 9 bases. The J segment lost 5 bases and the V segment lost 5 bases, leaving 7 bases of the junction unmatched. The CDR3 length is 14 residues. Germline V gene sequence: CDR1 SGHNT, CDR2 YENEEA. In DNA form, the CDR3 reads TGTGCCAGCAGCGTCATAGGGACAGGGCACGAGCAGTACTTC. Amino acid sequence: CASSVIGTGHEQYF.

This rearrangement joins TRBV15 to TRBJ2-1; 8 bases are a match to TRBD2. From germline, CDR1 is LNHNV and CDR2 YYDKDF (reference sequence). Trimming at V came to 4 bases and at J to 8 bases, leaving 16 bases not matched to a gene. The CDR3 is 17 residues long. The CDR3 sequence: CATSIRTSGRAYDEQFF. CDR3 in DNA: TGTGCCACCAGCATCAGAACTTCCGGGAGGGCGTACGATGAGCAGTTCTTC.

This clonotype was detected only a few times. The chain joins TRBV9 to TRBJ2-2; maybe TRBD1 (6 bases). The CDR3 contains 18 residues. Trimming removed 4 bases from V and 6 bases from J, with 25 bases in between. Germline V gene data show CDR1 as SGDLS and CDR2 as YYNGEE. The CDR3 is CASSPRSRDTHKAGELFF. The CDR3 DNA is TGTGCCAGCAGCCCTCGATCCCGGGACACCCATAAGGCCGGGGAGCTGTTTTTT.

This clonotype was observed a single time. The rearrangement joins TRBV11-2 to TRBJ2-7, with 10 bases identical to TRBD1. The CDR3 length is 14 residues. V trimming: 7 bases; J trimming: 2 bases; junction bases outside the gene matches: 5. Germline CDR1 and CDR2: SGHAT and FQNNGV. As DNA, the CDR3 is TGTGCCAGCACCGGGACAGGGGTGACCTACGAGCAGTACTTC. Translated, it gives CASTGTGVTYEQYF.